This TCR beta chain appears in the sequencing data of a study of T cells in women clearing cervical HPV infection. Study in general: Controls gave blood once infection was undetectable; cases at lesion identification. Overall study findings and caveats: A classifier using richness and V gene abundances reached an AUC of nearly 0.85.

Germline assignment: CDR1 SGHRS and CDR2 YFSETQ. The germline V and J ends were trimmed by 5 bases and 2 bases, with 9 bases remaining between them. CDR3 size: 13 residues. A remark on this clone: The antigen remains unidentified. The read falls 3 residues short of the CDR3 end, and the missing part is taken from the germline J gene.

TCRdb's table, derived via immunoSEQ multiplex PCR, lists solely in-frame clones and lacks some. The sample table includes about 48,000 clones. The receptor comes from a woman aged 18-70 years with a cervical HPV16 infection that either progressed to CIN3+ or cleared (not recorded which). The source material was blood buffy coat. The J gene is TRBJ2-3, the V gene TRBV5-1; maybe TRBD1 (5 bases). The CDR3 bases that were read are TGCGCCAGCAGGCCGGACAACACAGATACG. It specifies CASRPDNTDT. The CDR3, in full, reads CASRPDNTDTQYF.